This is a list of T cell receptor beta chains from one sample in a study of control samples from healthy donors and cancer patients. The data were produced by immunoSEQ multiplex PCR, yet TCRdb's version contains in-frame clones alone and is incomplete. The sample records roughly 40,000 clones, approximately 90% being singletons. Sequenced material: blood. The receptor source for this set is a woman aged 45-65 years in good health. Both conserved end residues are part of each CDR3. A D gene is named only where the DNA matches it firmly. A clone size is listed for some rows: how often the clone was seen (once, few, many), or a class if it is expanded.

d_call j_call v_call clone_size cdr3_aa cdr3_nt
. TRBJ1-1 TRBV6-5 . CASSGHRDTEAFF TGTGCCAGCAGCGGTCACAGGGACACTGAAGCTTTCTTT
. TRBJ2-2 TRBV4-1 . CASTQGVILSHTGELFF TGCGCCAGCACCCAAGGGGTTATACTCTCTCACACCGGGGAGCTGTTTTTT
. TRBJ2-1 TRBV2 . CASNLLGGGYNEQFF TGTGCCAGCAACTTGTTGGGGGGGGGCTATAATGAGCAGTTCTTC
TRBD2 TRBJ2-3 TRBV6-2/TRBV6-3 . CASSYSLADTTDTQYF TGTGCCAGCAGTTACTCCCTAGCGGATACCACAGATACGCAGTATTTT
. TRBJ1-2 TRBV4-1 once CASSSPPPKGGYTF TGCGCCAGCAGCTCACCGCCTCCTAAGGGGGGCTACACCTTC
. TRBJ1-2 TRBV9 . CASSVEPTGYGYTF TGTGCCAGCAGCGTAGAACCCACGGGTTATGGCTACACCTTC
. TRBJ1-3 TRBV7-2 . CASGGRGGNTIYF TGTGCCTCGGGGGGCAGGGGAGGAAACACCATATATTTT
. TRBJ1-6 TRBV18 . CASSPKDNSPLHF TGTGCCAGCTCACCCAAGGACAATTCACCCCTCCACTTT
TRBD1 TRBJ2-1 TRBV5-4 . CASSETGGYYNEQFF TGTGCCAGCAGCGAGACAGGGGGCTACTACAATGAGCAGTTCTTC
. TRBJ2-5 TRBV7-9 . CASSKIFGLAETQYF TGTGCCAGCAGCAAAATTTTTGGACTGGCAGAGACCCAGTACTTC
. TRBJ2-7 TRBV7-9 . CASSSQGYEQYF TGTGCCAGCAGCTCCCAGGGCTACGAGCAGTACTTC
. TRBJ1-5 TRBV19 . CASSIAGTNQPQHF TGTGCCAGTAGTATCGCAGGGACCAATCAGCCCCAGCATTTT
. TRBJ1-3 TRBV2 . CASSEWPGADTIYF TGTGCCAGCAGTGAATGGCCAGGGGCAGACACCATATATTTT
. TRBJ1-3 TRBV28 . CASSLGAGSGNTIYF TGTGCCAGCAGTTTAGGGGCGGGGTCCGGAAACACCATATATTTT
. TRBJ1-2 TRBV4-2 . CASSQDLGGAAYGYTF TGTGCCAGCAGCCAAGACCTAGGAGGGGCCGCTTATGGCTACACCTTC
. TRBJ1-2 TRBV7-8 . CASSPALGGSIYGYTF TGTGCCAGCAGCCCAGCCTTAGGCGGGAGCATCTATGGCTACACCTTC
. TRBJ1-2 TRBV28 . CASSRYRTHYGYTF TGTGCCAGCAGTCGATACAGGACTCACTATGGCTACACCTTC
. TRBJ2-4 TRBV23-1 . CASRPLSLVAPALAKNIQYF TGCGCCAGCAGACCGCTATCCTTGGTGGCACCTGCCTTAGCCAAAAACATTCAGTACTTC
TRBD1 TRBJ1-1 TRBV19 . CASRLDRSAYTEAFF TGTGCCAGCAGATTGGACAGGTCCGCATACACTGAAGCTTTCTTT
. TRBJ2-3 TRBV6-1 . CASSERGATHTDTQYF TGTGCCAGCAGTGAACGTGGGGCGACACACACAGATACGCAGTATTTT
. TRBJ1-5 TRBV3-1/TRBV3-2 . CASSPRPDNQPQHF TGTGCCAGCAGCCCTCGGCCGGACAATCAGCCCCAGCATTTT
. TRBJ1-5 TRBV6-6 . CASSLRVENQPQHF TGTGCCAGCAGTTTGAGGGTAGAGAATCAGCCCCAGCATTTT
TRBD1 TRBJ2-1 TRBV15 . CATSLDRKYNEQFF TGTGCCACCAGCTTGGACAGGAAGTACAATGAGCAGTTCTTC
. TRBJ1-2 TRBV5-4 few CASSLARVNYGYTF TGTGCCAGCAGCTTGGCCCGGGTTAACTATGGCTACACCTTC
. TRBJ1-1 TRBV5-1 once CASSLVVGTPVNTEAFF TGCGCCAGCAGCTTGGTGGTAGGGACACCAGTGAACACTGAAGCTTTCTTT
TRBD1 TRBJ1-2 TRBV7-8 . CASSPRTGGTGYTF TGTGCCAGCAGCCCCCGGACAGGGGGTACTGGCTACACCTTC
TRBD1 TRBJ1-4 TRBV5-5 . CASSLSGGGQGKNEKLFF TGTGCCAGCAGCTTGTCGGGCGGGGGACAGGGAAAGAATGAAAAACTGTTTTTT
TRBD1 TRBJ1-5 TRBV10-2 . CASCPQGNQPQHF TGCGCCAGTTGCCCACAGGGGAATCAGCCCCAGCATTTT
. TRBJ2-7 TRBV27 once CASQPIGGYEQYF TGTGCCAGCCAACCAATCGGGGGATACGAGCAGTACTTC
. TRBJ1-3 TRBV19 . CASSIVPGPSGNTIYF TGTGCCAGTAGTATAGTTCCGGGACCCTCTGGAAACACCATATATTTT
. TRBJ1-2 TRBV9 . CASSARQVTNYGYTF TGTGCCAGCAGCGCCAGACAGGTGACAAACTATGGCTACACCTTC
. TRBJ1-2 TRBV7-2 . CASSLAGGAGSTNGYTF TGTGCCAGCAGCTTAGCGGGCGGGGCCGGATCCACAAATGGCTACACCTTC
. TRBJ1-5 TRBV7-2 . CASSTTSQSNQPQHF TGTGCCAGCAGTACCACGTCCCAAAGCAATCAGCCCCAGCATTTT
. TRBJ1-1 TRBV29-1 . CSVGGGLNTEAFF TGCAGCGTTGGGGGGGGGTTGAACACTGAAGCTTTCTTT
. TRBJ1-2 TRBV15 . CATSKAREVNYGYTF TGTGCCACCAGCAAAGCCAGGGAGGTGAACTATGGCTACACCTTC
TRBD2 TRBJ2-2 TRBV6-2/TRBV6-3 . CASSHSSGGADTGELFF TGTGCCAGCAGCCACTCTAGCGGGGGGGCCGACACCGGGGAGCTGTTTTTT
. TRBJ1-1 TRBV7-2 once CASSISRDNTEAFF TGTGCCAGCAGCATTTCCAGGGATAACACTGAAGCTTTCTTT
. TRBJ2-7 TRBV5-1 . CASSGGTPQPSYEQYF TGCGCCAGCAGCGGTGGGACCCCTCAGCCCTCCTACGAGCAGTACTTC
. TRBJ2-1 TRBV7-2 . CASSYRGGDNEQFF TGTGCCAGCAGCTACAGGGGGGGGGACAATGAGCAGTTCTTC
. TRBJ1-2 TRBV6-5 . CASSPSTPPGYTF TGTGCCAGCAGTCCCTCTACCCCTCCCGGCTACACCTTC